This entry is about one T cell receptor (beta chain). As yet, its antigen is unknown. V lost 0 bases and J 5 bases, leaving 16 bases between the germline ends. The CDR3 is made up of 16 amino acids. From germline, CDR1 is LGHNA and CDR2 YSLEER. A volume of approximately 10 ml of fresh peripheral blood supplied the PBMCs. The sample originates from a study of Graves' ophthalmopathy and Graves' hyperthyroidism. Findings of the study overall: Sensitivity of 65% to 71% and specificity of 72% to 80% were achieved by the model that predicted ophthalmopathy progression.

CDR3 regions of TCR beta were amplified from RNA transcripts. First-round RT-PCR relied on HTBI primers, and a second-round multiplex PCR came next. TCRdb itself ran the multiplex PCR reads through MiXCR, one entry per CDR3 protein. The table shows more than 550,000 distinct CDR3 sequences, with roughly two fifths occurring only once. Material: peripheral blood. This sequence joins TRBV4-3 and TRBJ1-2; D is possibly TRBD1 (6 bases). The TCR sequence derives from an adult man with Graves' ophthalmopathy. CDR3 sequence: CASSQDLVRGRYGYTF. CDR3 DNA sequence: TGCGCCAGCAGCCAAGATTTGGTCAGGGGAAGATATGGCTACACCTTC.